A selection of T cell receptor beta chains follows, all from one sample in a study of T cell responses to AZD1222 COVID-19 vaccine. Generated by immunoSEQ multiplex PCR, the TCRdb table keeps only in-frame clones and is missing some. The sample contains around 130,000 clones, around 94% of which appear only once. Sequencing used peripheral blood, obtained on day 0 of AZD1222 vaccination. Every receptor here comes from an adult in good health. Both conserved end residues are trimmed from each CDR3.

TRBV5-1	12	TRBJ1-2	ASSSDRGPRGYT
TRBV7-9	12	TRBJ1-2	ASSTHMGEGGYT
TRBV2	16	TRBJ2-1	ASSESLAGGVYYNEQF
TRBV7-9	15	TRBJ2-7	ASSLVGGRLGGYEQY
TRBV7-8	13	TRBJ1-5	ASSSGGYSNQPQH
TRBV9	12	TRBJ2-1	ASTREGRDNEQF
TRBV7-9	13	TRBJ2-5	ASSSPGLLTETQY
TRBV27	13	TRBJ1-5	ASSLLGRSNQPQH
TRBV30	9	TRBJ2-5	AWSERETQY
TRBV18	12	TRBJ1-3	ASSLSPGRNTIY
TRBV5-5	16	TRBJ2-3	ASSLRTSAYTSTDTQY
TRBV9	13	TRBJ1-4	ASSAETATNEKLF
TRBV28	14	TRBJ2-1	ASSDITGGTYNEQF
TRBV6-2/TRBV6-3	10	TRBJ2-1	ASSWTINEQF
TRBV14	12	TRBJ2-3	ASSQELVGDTQY
TRBV5-1	9	TRBJ2-7	ASSGGYEQY
TRBV19	10	TRBJ1-2	ASSIEGLGYT
TRBV6-6	12	TRBJ1-1	ASSSGGALSEAF
TRBV6-5	12	TRBJ1-1	ASSYSQANTEAF
TRBV6-1	14	TRBJ1-5	ASSEWGSDSNQPQH
TRBV28	12	TRBJ2-7	ASSPRGHTYEQY
TRBV19	14	TRBJ1-5	ASSIPPRGSNQPQH
TRBV2	12	TRBJ1-1	ASSDTDLYTEAF
TRBV11-2	14	TRBJ2-2	ASSLRGGQGTGELF
TRBV4-1	15	TRBJ1-4	ASSQAGSVRYNEKLF
TRBV7-2	11	TRBJ2-2	ASSLVFTGELF
TRBV6-5	11	TRBJ2-2	ASSYPSTGELF
TRBV11-3	13	TRBJ2-1	ASSLGQGPSNEQF
TRBV19	13	TRBJ2-3	ASSISGYTTDTQY
TRBV5-1	10	TRBJ2-5	ASARQGKDQY
TRBV6-5	13	TRBJ1-3	ASSKGQGGGNTIY
TRBV9	13	TRBJ2-1	ASSVVGSSYNEQF
TRBV5-4	10	TRBJ1-5	ASSQGNQPQH
TRBV7-6	15	TRBJ1-1	ASSLEPGQGMNTEAF
TRBV5-6	9	TRBJ1-2	ASSRDYGYT
TRBV6-5	11	TRBJ1-1	ASSLTGGTEAF
TRBV4-1	16	TRBJ1-1	ASSQDILPGQKNTEAF
TRBV29-1	15	TRBJ1-2	SVDPRLGGERDYGYT
TRBV7-8	15	TRBJ1-6	ASSRQGASSYNSPLH
TRBV10-3	14	TRBJ1-2	AISRSGQLANYGYT
TRBV30	11	TRBJ2-1	AWGTSGPNEQF
TRBV5-8	11	TRBJ1-1	ASSSLQGTEAF
TRBV9	10	TRBJ2-3	ASSPSTDTQY
TRBV7-2	12	TRBJ1-2	ASSRQGQGYGYT
TRBV19	15	TRBJ1-5	ASSIGRGRVYNQPQH